The clone carrying this TCR beta chain showed up many times. The antigen remains unidentified. Time point meaning: newly diagnosed GD, antithyroid drugs for less than 3 months. Researchers made the TCR library from RNA that was extracted from PBMCs. The record originates from a study of regulatory T cells in long-lasting Graves disease. Construction of the TCR beta libraries employed iRepertoire HTBI primers in conjunction with Arm-PCR of CDR3 regions. TCRdb passed the multiplex PCR reads through MiXCR, listing each CDR3 protein once. The top ten hold over 7% of the sample, which has around 420,000 distinct CDR3 sequences, approximately 15% seen once. Deletions cut 3 bases from V and 5 bases from J, with 11 bases between. Germline V gives CDR1 LNHDA, CDR2 SQIVND (reference sequence). The CDR3 extends over 15 amino acids. The study, taken as a whole, reports: Shared public clonotypes totalled approximately 3,000 in persistent patients, compared with approximately 970 in new patients.

The sample also formed part of further work on T cells in Graves' hyperthyroidism and ophthalmopathy.

The chain carries TRBV19 and TRBJ2-6; possibly TRBD2 for D (5 bases). The input for sequencing was peripheral blood mononuclear cells (PBMCs), taken at new diagnosis, from a patient treated with antithyroid drugs. The sequence was obtained from a woman aged 35 to 49 with Graves disease. CDR3 protein: CASSISGDWANVLTF. CDR3 nucleotides: TGTGCCAGTAGTATCAGCGGCGACTGGGCCAACGTCCTGACTTTC.